This TCR beta chain was recorded in a study of persistence of HIV-infected CD4 T cells (dated by TCRdb to the early 2020s). General notes on the study: The median time the participants had spent on suppressive ART was over six years. Apart from two participants who underwent leukapheresis at a single time point, peripheral blood samples of up to about 180 mL were collected from participants at multiple time points. CMV- and HIV-1 Gag-responding CD4+ T cells were isolated from ART-treated individuals so that antigen-driven clonal expansion of HIV-1-infected cells could be examined. The clonality of all cells in each sorted population was measured by TCRbeta sequencing, and the clonality of infected cells was measured by proviral sequencing. In the cross-participant TCR cluster analysis, 8 participants were included for CMV and about 7 participants were included for Gag.

What this sample's treatment or condition label stands for: suppressive antiretroviral therapy. Lysates of CMV-infected fibroblasts at roughly 10 ug/mL were used to stimulate the cells. Responding CD4+ T cells were sorted on the basis of upregulation of both CD40 ligand and CD69. HIV-1-infected adults in whom suppressive ART had been started during chronic infection were enrolled as participants. For at least 4 years, participants had undetectable plasma HIV-1 RNA, below 50 copies/mL. To be included, a participant needed positive CMV serology and a CD4+ T cell count above 400 cells/uL. Before stimulation, PBMCs were isolated using density centrifugation and depleted of CD8+ T cells. For approximately 18 hours, the CD8-depleted PBMCs were stimulated with anti-CD28/CD49d costimulation, a CD40-blocking antibody, and enfuvirtide to prevent new infections. Cell sorting was done on a Beckman Coulter MoFlo Legacy or XDP sorter, and dead cells were excluded with propidium iodide. Genomic DNA was extracted with the QIAamp DNA Mini Kit for samples above one million cells, otherwise with the Quick-DNA Microprep Kit.

This clone was counted a few times. Its specific antigen is unknown. No much larger clone exists at a distance of one base, and base qualities are not known. Broad study findings and their caveats: Restriction of bulk TCR analyses to the rare CMV-responding cells that actually carried HIV-1 proviruses was not possible. Only a small number of individuals took part in the study, and only a limited range of antigens was tested. A correlation was observed between TCR oligoclonality and proviral oligoclonality within the same sorted populations. Enrichment of degenerate expanded CDR3beta sequences was found in antigen-responding cells, suggesting convergent selection of CD4+ responses to CMV and Gag. Significantly lower TCRbeta richness was observed in CMV- and Gag-responding cells than in anti-CD3/anti-CD28-responding cells, and higher oligoclonality was observed in CMV-responding cells than in CD3/CD28-stimulated and Gag-responding cells.

The CDR3 measures 15 amino acids from cysteine to phenylalanine. CDR3 DNA only is kept here, 45 bases in frame from base 1. The germline V gene gives CDR1 as SGDLS and CDR2 as YYNGEE. Clipping removes 4 bases from V and 0 bases from J, with 5 as the unmatched junction base count. TCRbeta repertoires were sequenced from genomic DNA with the immunoSEQ hsTCRB assay version 4 in survey mode. For TCRbeta sequencing, genomic DNA was diluted to 9.5 to 10 ng/uL, with up to 1 ug used per sample. On the study's bioinformatics: Analysis of the TCRbeta data was done in ImmunoSeq Analyzer 3.0, and diversity was computed on productive nucleotide rearrangements. Using the Immunarch R package, the improved Chao index served to estimate lower-bound TCR diversity and the Gini coefficient served to estimate clonality. Nucleotide rearrangements that differed but encoded the same CDR3beta amino acid sequence were counted as separate clonotypes. TCRbeta sequences significantly enriched in antigen-responding cells relative to anti-CD3/anti-CD28-activated cells were identified by differential abundance analysis. Using predicted peptide-MHC specificity as the basis, GLIPH2 grouped TCRs into clusters, both for each participant individually and for the merged data sets that combined participants. The immuneACCESS repertoire file appears here via TCRdb, limited to in-frame rearrangements. These files lack a portion of the clones; in checked studies, under half of the deficit traces to unresolved V genes, and the cause of the others is not known. D and trimming were read from the DNA, whereas the V and J calls and clone size are those reported in that table. The sample data list about 7,000 clones, and around three quarters of these were observed just once. About 66% of the sample rests with the top ten.

This receptor was obtained from an adult woman with HIV who was CMV-seropositive. Specimen: CD4+ T cells sorted from PBMCs after 18-hour stimulation, collected from a patient who received antiretroviral therapy. This specimen's cell subset or site label, interpreted: CD40L+CD69+ CD4 T cells responding to CMV lysate. The rearranged segments are TRBV9 and TRBJ1-1; the junction holds 8 bases that match TRBD1. The DNA sequence is TGTGCCAGCAGCACCGGACAGGGATTGAACACTGAAGCTTTCTTT. Translated, this is CASSTGQGLNTEAFF.